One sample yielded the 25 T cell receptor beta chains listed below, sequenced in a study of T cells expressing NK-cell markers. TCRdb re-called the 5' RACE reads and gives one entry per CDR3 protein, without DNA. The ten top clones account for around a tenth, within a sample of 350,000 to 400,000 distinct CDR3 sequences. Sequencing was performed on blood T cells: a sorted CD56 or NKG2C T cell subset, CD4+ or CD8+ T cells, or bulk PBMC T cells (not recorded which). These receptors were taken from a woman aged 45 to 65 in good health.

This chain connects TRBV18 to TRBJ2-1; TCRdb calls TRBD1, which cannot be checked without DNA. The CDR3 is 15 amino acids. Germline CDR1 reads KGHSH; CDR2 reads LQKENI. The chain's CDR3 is CASSPSSGTGGLQFF.

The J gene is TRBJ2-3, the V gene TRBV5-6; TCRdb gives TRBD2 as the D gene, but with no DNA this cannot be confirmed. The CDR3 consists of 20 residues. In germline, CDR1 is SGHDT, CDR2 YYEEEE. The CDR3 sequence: CASSFYICSASPGAPDTQYF.

The CDR3 protein is CASSPRGLAHEQFF. The chain carries TRBV18 and TRBJ2-1; the TRBD2 assignment by TCRdb is unverifiable without DNA. CDR1 is KGHSH, CDR2 LQKENI, per germline. The CDR3 sequence is 14 residues long.

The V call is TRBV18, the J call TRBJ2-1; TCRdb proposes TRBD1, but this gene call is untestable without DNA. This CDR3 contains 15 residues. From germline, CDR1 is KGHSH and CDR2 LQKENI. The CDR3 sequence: CASSPPLGQGNEQFF.

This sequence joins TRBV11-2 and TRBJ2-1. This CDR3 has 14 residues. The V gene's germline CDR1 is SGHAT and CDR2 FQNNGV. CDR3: CASSLAGPYNEQFF.

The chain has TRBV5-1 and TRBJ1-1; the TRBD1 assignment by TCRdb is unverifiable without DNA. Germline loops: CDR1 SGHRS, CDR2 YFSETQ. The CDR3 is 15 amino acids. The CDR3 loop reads CASSSFGQGRDEAFF.

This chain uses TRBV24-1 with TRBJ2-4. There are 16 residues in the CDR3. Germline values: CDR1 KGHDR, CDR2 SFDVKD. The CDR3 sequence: CATSDPRVEAKNIQYF.

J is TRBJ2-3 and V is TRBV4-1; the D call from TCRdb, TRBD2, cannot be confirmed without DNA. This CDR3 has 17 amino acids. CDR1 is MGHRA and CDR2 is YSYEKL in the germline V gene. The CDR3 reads CASSQVPASGSTDTQYF.

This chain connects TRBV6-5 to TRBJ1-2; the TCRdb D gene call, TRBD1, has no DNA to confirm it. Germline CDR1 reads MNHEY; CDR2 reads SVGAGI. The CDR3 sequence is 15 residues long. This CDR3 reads CASSWVGQAHYGYTF.

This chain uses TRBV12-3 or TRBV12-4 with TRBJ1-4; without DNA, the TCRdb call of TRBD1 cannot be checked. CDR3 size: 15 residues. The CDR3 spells CASSFFRDRGEKLFF.

The chain's CDR3 is CASSRSGFSPADTQYF. The V gene is TRBV5-1, the J gene TRBJ2-3; the D gene TCRdb calls, TRBD1, cannot be checked with no DNA. The CDR3 has 16 residues. Germline V gives CDR1 SGHRS, CDR2 YFSETQ.

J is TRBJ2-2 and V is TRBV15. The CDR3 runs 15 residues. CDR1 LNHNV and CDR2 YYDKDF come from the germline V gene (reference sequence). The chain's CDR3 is CATSRDRATTGELFF.

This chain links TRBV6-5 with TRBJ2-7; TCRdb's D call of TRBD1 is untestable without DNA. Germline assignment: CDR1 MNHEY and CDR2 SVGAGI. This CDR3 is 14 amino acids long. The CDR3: CASSSGTKAYEQYF.

The CDR3 spells CASSLDWTAGELFF. The chain is built from TRBV14 and TRBJ2-2; TCRdb lists TRBD2, though no DNA is available to test this call. The germline V gene encodes CDR1 SGHDN and CDR2 FVKESK. There are 14 residues in the CDR3.

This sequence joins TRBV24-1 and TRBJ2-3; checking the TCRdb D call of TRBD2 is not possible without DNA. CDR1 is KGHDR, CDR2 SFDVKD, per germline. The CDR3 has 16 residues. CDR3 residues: CATSALSGRDTDTQYF.

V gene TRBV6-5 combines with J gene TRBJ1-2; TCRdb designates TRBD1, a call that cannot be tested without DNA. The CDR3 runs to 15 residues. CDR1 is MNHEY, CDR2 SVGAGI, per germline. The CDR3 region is CASRSRTGINYGYTF.

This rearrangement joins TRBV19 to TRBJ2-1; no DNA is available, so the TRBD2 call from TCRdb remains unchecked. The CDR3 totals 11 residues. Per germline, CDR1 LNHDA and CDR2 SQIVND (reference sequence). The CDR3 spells CASSGAGWLFF.

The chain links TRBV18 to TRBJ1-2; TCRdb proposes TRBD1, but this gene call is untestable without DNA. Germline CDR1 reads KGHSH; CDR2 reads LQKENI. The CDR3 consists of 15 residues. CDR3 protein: CASSPLPGSDYGYTF.

The CDR3 protein is CASSLSVDSRDIQYF. This chain links TRBV12-3 or TRBV12-4 with TRBJ2-4; TCRdb calls TRBD2, which cannot be checked without DNA. This CDR3 region has 15 residues.

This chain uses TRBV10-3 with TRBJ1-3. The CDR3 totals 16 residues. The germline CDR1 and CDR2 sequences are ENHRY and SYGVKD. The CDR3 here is CAISGPATSSGNTIYF.

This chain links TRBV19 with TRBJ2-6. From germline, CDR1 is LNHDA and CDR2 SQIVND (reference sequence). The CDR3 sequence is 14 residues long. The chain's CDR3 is CASTTGPGANVLTF. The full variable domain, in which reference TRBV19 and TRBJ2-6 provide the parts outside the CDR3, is DGGITQSPKYLFRKEGQNVTLSCEQNLNHDAMYWYRQDPGQGLRLIYYSQIVNDFQKGDIAEGYSVSREKKESFPLTVTSAQKNPTAFYLCASTTGPGANVLTFGAGSRLTVL.

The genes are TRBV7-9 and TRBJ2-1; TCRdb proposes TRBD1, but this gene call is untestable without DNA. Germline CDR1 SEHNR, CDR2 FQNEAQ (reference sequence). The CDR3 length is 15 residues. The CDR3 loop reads CASSPGGRGFNEQFF.

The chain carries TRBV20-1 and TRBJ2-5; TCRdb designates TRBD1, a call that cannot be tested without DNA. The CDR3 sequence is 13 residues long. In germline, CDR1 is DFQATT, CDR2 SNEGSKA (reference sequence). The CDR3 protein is CSATRGEYETQYF.

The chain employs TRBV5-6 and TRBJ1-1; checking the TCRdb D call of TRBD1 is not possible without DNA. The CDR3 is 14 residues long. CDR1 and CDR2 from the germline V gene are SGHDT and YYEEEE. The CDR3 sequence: CASSNIQGNTEAFF.

The CDR3 is CASSSDSSGNTIYF. The gene calls are TRBV11-2 and TRBJ1-3. Looked up from germline, CDR1 is SGHAT and CDR2 is FQNNGV. This CDR3 contains 14 residues.